Presented here are 2 T cell receptor beta chains from one specimen sequenced in a study of T cell clones after liver transplantation. Clones were sequenced by immunoSEQ multiplex PCR, and TCRdb holds only the in-frame ones, with some missing. Among around 78,000 clones listed, 75% to 90% were seen once. Sequenced here: CD4+ T cells from blood, sampled at the 22-month timepoint. Source of these receptors: a human patient who received a liver transplant. Some of the T cells may derive from the graft donor.

V and J are TRBV5-4 and TRBJ2-1; TRBD2 agrees at 8 bases. Per germline, CDR1 SGHNT and CDR2 YYREEE (reference sequence). This CDR3 is built from 15 residues. The trim removed 4 bases at V and 7 bases at J, leaving 10 bases unmatched. CDR3 sequence reads: CASSPADGRGNEQFF. The CDR3 bases are TGTGCCAGCAGCCCGGCGGACGGGAGGGGGAATGAGCAGTTCTTC.

The V and J genes are TRBV9 and TRBJ1-5; D ambiguous. V dropped 0 bases and J dropped 7 bases, with 11 bases sitting between them. The V gene's germline CDR1 is SGDLS and CDR2 YYNGEE. CDR3 length: 14 amino acids. The CDR3 reads CASSVDPVRQPQHF. The CDR3 nucleotides read TGTGCCAGCAGCGTAGACCCGGTTAGACAGCCCCAGCATTTT.